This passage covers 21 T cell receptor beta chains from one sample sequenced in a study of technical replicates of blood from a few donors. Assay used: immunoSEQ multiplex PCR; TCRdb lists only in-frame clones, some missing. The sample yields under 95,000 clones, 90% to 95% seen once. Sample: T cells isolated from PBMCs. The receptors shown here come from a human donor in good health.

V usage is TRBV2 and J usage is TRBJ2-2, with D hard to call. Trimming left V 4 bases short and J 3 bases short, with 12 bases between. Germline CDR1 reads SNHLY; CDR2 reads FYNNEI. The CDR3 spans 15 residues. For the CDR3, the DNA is TGTGCCAGCAGTGGACAAACCACTCACACCGGGGAGCTGTTTTTT. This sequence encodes CASSGQTTHTGELFF.

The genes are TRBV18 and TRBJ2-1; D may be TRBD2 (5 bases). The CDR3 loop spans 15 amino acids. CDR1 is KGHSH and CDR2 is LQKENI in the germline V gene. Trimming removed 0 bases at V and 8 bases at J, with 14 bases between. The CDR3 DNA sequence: TGTGCCAGCTCACCACCGTCCAGGAGGTCGGATGAGCAGTTCTTC. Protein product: CASSPPSRRSDEQFF.

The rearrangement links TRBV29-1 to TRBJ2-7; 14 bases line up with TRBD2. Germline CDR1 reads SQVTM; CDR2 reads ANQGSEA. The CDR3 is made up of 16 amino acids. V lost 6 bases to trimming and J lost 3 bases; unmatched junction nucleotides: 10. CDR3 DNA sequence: TGCAGCGTGGCGGGACTAGCGGGAGCTCTCAACTACGAGCAGTACTTC. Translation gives CSVAGLAGALNYEQYF.

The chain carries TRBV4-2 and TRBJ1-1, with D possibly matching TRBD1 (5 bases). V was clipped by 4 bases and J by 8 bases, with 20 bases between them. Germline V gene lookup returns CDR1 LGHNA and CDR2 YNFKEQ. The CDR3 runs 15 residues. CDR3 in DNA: TGTGCCAGCAGCCTCTCTTTTCTGACGGGGGAAGAAGCTTTCTTT. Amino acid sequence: CASSLSFLTGEEAFF.

The CDR3 DNA is TGCAGCGCCGGCAGGGGGAACACTGAAGCTTTCTTT. Its protein product is CSAGRGNTEAFF. The chain couples TRBV29-1 to TRBJ1-1; tentatively, D is TRBD1 (6 bases). Germline-derived CDR1 and CDR2 are SQVTM and ANQGSEA. V was trimmed by 7 bases and J by 1 base, leaving 10 bases between them. The CDR3 runs to 12 residues.

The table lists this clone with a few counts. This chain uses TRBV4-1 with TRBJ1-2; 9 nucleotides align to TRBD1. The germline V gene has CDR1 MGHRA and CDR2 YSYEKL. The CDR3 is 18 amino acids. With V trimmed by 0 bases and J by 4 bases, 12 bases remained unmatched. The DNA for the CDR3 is TGCGCCAGCAGCCAAGAAGGAGGGACAGGGTCCTCTTCCTATGGCTACACCTTC. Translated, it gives CASSQEGGTGSSSYGYTF.

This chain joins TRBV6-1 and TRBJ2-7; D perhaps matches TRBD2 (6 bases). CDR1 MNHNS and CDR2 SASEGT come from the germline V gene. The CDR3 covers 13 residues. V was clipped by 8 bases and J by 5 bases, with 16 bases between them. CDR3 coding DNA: TGTGCCAGCGCCTCCGGGAGAGGAGACGAGCAGTACTTC. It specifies CASASGRGDEQYF.

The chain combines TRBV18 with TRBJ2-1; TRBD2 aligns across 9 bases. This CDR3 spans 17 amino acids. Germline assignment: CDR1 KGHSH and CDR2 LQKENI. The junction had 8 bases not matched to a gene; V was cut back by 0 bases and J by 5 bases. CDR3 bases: TGTGCCAGCTCACCACCACTATCGCGGGGGGGCCACAATGAGCAGTTCTTC. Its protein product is CASSPPLSRGGHNEQFF.

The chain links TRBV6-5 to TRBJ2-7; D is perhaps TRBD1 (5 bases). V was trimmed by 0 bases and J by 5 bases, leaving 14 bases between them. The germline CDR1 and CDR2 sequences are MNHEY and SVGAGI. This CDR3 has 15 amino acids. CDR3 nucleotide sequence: TGTGCCAGCAGTTACTCGAAGAGACAGATACACGAGCAGTACTTC. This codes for CASSYSKRQIHEQYF.

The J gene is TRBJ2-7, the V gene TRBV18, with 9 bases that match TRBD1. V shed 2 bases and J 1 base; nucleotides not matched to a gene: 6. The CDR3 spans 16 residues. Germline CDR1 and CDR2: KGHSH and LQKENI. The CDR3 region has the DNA TGTGCCAGCTCACCAAGGGAGGGGACAGGGTCCTACGAGCAGTACTTC. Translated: CASSPREGTGSYEQYF.

CDR3 region: CASSPRGGAIYEQYF. CDR3 coding DNA: TGTGCCAGTAGTCCCCGGGGGGGGGCGATCTACGAGCAGTACTTC. The genes are TRBV19 and TRBJ2-7; TRBD2 matches at 8 bases. CDR1 is LNHDA and CDR2 is SQIVND in the germline V gene (reference sequence). J gave up 3 bases and V 5 bases, and 9 bases lay outside the gene matches. The CDR3 contains 15 residues.

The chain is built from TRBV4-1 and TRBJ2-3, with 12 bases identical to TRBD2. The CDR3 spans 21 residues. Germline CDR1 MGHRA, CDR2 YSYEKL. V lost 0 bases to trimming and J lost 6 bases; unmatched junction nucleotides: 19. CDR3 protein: CASSQDRVGLAGGPPGDTQYF. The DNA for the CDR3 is TGCGCCAGCAGCCAAGATCGGGTTGGGCTAGCGGGGGGGCCCCCTGGGGATACGCAGTATTTT.

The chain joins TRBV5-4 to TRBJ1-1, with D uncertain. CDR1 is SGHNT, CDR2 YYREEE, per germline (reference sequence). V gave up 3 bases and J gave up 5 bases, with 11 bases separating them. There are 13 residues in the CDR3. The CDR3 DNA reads TGTGCCAGCAGCTACATGGAGAAGACTGAAGCTTTCTTT. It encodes CASSYMEKTEAFF.

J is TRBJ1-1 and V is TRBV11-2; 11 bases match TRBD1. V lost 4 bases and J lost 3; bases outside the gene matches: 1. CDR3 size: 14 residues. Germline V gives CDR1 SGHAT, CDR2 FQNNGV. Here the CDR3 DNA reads TGTGCCAGCAGCTCGGGACAGGGGGACACTGAAGCTTTCTTT. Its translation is CASSSGQGDTEAFF.

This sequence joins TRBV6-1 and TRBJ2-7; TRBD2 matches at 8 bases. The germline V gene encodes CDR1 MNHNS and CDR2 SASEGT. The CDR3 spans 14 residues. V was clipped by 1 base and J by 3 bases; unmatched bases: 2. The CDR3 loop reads CASSEVLAVYEQYF. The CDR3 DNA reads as TGTGCCAGCAGTGAAGTACTAGCGGTCTACGAGCAGTACTTC.

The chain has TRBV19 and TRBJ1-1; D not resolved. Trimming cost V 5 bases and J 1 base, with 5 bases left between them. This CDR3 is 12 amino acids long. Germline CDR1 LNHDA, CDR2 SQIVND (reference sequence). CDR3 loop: CASSPENTEAFF. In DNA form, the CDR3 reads TGTGCCAGTAGTCCAGAGAACACTGAAGCTTTCTTT.

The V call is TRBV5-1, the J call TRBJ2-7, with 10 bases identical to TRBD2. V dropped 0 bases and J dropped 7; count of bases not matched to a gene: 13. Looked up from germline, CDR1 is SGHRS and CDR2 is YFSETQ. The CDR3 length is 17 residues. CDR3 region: CASSLGPLAGVAGEQYF. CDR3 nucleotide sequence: TGCGCCAGCAGCTTGGGCCCTCTAGCGGGAGTTGCGGGGGAGCAGTACTTC.

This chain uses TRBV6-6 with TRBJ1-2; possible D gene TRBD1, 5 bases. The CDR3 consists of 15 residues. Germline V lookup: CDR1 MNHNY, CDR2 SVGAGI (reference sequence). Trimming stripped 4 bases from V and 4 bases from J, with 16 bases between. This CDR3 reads CASSSRQTYAYGYTF. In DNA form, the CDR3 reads TGTGCCAGCAGTTCGCGACAGACTTATGCCTATGGCTACACCTTC.

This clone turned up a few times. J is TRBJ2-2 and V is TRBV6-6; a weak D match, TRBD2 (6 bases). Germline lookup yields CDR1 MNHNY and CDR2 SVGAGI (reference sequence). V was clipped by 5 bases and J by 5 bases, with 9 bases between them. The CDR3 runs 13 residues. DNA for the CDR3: TGTGCCAGCAGTGGACTACAAACCGGGGAGCTGTTTTTT. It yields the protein CASSGLQTGELFF.

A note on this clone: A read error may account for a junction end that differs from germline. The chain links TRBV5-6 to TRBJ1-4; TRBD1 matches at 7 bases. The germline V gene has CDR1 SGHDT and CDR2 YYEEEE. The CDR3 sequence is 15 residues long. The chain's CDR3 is CASSLGHRGHEKLFF. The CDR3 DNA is TGTGCCAGCAGTTTGGGGCACAGGGGTCATGAAAAACTGTTTTTT.

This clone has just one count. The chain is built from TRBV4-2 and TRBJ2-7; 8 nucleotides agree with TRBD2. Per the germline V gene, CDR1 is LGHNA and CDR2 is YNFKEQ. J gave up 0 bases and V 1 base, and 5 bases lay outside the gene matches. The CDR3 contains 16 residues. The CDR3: CASSQVSGTPSYEQYF. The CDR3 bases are TGTGCCAGCAGCCAAGTTAGCGGGACGCCCTCCTACGAGCAGTACTTC.